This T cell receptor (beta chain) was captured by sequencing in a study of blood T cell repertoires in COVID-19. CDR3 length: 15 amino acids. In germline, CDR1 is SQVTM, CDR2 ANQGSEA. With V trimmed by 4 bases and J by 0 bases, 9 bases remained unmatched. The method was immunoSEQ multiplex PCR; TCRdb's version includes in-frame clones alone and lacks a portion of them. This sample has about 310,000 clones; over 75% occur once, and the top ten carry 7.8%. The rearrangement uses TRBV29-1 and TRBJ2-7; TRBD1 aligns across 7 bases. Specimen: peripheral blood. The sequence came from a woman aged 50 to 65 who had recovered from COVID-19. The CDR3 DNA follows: TGCAGCGTTGTGGGCTTACAGGGGAGCTCCTACGAGCAGTACTTC. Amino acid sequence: CSVVGLQGSSYEQYF.